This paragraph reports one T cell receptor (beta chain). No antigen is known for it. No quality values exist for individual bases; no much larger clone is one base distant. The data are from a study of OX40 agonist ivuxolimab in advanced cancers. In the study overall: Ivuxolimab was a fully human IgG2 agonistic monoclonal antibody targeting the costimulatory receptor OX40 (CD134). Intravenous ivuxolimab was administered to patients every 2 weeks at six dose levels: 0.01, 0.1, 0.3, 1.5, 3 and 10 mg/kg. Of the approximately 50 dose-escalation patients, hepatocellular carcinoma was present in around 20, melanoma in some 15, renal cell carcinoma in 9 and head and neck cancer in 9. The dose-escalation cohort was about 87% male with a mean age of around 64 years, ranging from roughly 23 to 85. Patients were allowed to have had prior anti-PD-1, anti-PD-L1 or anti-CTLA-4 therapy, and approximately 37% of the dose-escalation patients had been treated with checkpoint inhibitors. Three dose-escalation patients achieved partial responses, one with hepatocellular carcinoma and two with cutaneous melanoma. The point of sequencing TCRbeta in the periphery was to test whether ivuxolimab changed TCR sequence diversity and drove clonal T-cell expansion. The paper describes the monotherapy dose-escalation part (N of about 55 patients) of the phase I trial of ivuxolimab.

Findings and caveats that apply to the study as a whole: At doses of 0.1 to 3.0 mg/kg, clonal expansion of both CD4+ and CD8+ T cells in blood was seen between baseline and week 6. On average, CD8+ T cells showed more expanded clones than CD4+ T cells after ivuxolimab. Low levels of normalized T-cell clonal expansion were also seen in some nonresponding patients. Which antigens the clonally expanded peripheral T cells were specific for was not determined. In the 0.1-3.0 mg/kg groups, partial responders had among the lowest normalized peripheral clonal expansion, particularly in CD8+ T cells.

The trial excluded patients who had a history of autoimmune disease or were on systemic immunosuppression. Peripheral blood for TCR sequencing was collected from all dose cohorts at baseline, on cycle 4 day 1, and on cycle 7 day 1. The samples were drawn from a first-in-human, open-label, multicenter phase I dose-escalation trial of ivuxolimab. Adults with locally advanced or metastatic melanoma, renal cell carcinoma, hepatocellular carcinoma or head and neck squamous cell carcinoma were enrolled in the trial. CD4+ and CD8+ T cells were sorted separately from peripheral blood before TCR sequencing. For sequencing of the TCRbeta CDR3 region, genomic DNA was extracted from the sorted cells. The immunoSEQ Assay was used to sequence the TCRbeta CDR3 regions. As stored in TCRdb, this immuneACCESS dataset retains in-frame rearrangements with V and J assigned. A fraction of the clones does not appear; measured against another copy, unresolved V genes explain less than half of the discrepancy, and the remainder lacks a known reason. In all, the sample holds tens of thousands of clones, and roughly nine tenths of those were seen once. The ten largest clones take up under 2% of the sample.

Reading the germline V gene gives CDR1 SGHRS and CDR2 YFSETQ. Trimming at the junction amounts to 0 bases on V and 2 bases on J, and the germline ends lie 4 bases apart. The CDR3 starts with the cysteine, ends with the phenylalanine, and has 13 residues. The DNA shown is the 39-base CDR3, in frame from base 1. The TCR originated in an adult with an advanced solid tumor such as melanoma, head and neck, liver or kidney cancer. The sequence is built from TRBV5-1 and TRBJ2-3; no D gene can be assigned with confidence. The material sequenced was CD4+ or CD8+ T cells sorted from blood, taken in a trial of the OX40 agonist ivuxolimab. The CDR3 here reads CASSLGLTDTQYF. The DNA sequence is TGCGCCAGCAGCTTGGGGCTCACAGATACGCAGTATTTT. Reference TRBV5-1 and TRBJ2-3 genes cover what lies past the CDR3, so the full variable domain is KAGVTQTPRYLIKTRGQQVTLSCSPISGHRSVSWYQQTPGQGLQFLFEYFSETQRNKGNFPGRFSGRQFSNSRSEMNVSTLELGDSALYLCASSLGLTDTQYFGPGTRLTVL.